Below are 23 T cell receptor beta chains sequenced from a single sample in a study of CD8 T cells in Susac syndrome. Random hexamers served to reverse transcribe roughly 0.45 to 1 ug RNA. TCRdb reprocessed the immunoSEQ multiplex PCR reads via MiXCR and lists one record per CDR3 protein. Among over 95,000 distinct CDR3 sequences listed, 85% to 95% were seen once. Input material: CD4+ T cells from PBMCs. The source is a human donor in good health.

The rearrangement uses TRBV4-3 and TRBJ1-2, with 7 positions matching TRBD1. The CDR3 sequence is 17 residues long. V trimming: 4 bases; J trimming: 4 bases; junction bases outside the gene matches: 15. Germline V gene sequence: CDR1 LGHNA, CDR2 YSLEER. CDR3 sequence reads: CASSPGQVGFLVYGYTF. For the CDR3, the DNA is TGCGCCAGCAGCCCAGGACAGGTTGGGTTTCTAGTCTATGGCTACACCTTC.

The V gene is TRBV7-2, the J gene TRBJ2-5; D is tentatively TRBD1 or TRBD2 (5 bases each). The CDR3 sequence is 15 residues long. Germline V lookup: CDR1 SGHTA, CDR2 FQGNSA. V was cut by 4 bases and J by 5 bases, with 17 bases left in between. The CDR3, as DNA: TGTGCCAGCAGCTCTACCGGGACGCGTTGGGAGACCCAGTACTTC. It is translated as CASSSTGTRWETQYF.

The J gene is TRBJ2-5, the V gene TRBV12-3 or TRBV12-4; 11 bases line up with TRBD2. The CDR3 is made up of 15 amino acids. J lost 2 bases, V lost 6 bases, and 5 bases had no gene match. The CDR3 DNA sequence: TGTGCCAGCAGAGGGACTAGCGGAAGACAAGAGACCCAGTACTTC. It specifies CASRGTSGRQETQYF.

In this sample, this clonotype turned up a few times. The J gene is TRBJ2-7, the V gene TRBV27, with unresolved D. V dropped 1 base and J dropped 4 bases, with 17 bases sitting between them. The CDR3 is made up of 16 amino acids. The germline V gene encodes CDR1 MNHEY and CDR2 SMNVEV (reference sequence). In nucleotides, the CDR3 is TGTGCCAGCAGTTTATTACCCTCACCCTCTAGGTACGAGCAGTACTTC. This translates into CASSLLPSPSRYEQYF.

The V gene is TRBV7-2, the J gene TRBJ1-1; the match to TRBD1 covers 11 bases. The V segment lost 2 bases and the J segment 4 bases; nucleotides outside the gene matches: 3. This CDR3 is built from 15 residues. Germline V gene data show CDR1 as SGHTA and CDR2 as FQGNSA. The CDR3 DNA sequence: TGTGCCAGCAGCTTAAGGACAGGGGGCCTCACTGAAGCTTTCTTT. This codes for CASSLRTGGLTEAFF.

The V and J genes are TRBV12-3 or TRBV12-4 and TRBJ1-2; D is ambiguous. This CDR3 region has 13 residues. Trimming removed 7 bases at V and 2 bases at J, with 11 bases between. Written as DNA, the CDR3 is TGTGCCAGCAAGCTGATCCAAAACTATGGCTACACCTTC. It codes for CASKLIQNYGYTF.

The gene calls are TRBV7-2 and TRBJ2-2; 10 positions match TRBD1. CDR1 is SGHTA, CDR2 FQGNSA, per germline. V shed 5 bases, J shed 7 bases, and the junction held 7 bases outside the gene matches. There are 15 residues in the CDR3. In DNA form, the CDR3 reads TGTGCCAGCAGCCGATGGGACAGGGGCAGCGGGGAGCTGTTTTTT. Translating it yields CASSRWDRGSGELFF.

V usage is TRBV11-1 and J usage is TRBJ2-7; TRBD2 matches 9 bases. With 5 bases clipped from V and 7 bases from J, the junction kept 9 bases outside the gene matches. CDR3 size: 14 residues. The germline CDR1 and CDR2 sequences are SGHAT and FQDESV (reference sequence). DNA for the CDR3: TGTGCCAGCAGCCAGACTAGCGGAGGGGGAGAGCAGTACTTC. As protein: CASSQTSGGGEQYF. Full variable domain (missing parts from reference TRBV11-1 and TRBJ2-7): EAEVAQSPRYKITEKSQAVAFWCDPISGHATLYWYRQILGQGPELLVQFQDESVVDDSQLPKDRFSAERLKGVDSTLKIQPAELGDSAMYLCASSQTSGGGEQYFGPGTRLTVT.

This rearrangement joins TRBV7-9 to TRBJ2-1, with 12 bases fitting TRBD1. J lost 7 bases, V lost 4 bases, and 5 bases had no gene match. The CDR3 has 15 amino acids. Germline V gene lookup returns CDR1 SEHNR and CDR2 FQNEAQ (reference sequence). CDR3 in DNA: TGTGCCAGCAGCTCCGGGACAGGGGGCTGGAATGAGCAGTTCTTC. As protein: CASSSGTGGWNEQFF.

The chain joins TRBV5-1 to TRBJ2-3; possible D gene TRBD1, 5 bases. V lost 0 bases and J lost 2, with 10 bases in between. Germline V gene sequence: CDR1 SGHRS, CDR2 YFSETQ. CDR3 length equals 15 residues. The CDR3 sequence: CASSLADSDTDTQYF. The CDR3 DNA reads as TGCGCCAGCAGCTTGGCCGACAGCGACACAGATACGCAGTATTTT.

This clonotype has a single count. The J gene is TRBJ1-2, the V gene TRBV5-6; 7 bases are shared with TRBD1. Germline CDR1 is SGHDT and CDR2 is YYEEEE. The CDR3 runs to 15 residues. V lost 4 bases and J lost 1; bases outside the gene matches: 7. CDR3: CASSVRGSLNYGYTF. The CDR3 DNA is TGTGCCAGCAGCGTCAGGGGGAGCCTTAACTATGGCTACACCTTC.

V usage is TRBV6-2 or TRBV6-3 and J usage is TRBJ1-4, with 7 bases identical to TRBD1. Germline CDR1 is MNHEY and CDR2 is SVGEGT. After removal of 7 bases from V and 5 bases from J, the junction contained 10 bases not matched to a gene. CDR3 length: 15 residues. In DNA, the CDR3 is TGTGCCAGCACCACGCCGGGACAGCCAAATGAAAAACTGTTTTTT. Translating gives CASTTPGQPNEKLFF.

CDR3 protein: CASSLGFSDNEQFF. Here the CDR3 DNA reads TGTGCCAGCAGCTTAGGTTTCTCGGACAATGAGCAGTTCTTC. The chain recombines TRBV7-2 with TRBJ2-1, with no clear D. Deletions cut 1 base from V and 5 bases from J, with 9 bases between. CDR3 length: 14 residues. Germline CDR1 and CDR2: SGHTA and FQGNSA.

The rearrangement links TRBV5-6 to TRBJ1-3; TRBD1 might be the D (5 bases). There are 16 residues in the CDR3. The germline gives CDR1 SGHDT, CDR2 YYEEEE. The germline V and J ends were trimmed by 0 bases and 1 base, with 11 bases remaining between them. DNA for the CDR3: TGTGCCAGCAGCTTGGCCGGGACCGAATCTGGAAACACCATATATTTT. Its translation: CASSLAGTESGNTIYF.

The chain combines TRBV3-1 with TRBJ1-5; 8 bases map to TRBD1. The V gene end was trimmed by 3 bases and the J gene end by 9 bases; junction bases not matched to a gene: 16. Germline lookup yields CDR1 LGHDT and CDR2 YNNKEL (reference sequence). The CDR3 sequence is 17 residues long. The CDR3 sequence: CASSQGGSVRGLAPQHF. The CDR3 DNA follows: TGTGCCAGCAGCCAGGGAGGCTCTGTCAGGGGGCTGGCGCCCCAGCATTTT.

The CDR3 bases are TGTGCCAGCAGCTCGACAGGGAGCGCCGGGGAGCTGTTTTTT. Translation gives CASSSTGSAGELFF. This chain joins TRBV7-2 and TRBJ2-2, with 7 bases matching TRBD1. Germline CDR1 SGHTA, CDR2 FQGNSA. Trimming took 4 bases from V and 6 from J; bases not matched to a gene: 5. This CDR3 region has 14 residues. The full variable domain, in which reference TRBV7-2 and TRBJ2-2 provide the parts outside the CDR3, is GAGVSQSPSNKVTEKGKDVELRCDPISGHTALYWYRQSLGQGLEFLIYFQGNSAPDKSGLPSDRFSAERTGGSVSTLTIQRTQQEDSAVYLCASSSTGSAGELFFGEGSRLTVL.

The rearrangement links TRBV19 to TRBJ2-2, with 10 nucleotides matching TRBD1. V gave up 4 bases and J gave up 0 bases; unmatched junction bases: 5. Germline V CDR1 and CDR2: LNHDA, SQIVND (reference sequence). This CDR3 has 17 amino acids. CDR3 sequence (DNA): TGTGCCAGTAGTAACCAGGACAGGGGGACGAACACCGGGGAGCTGTTTTTT. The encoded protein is CASSNQDRGTNTGELFF.

Here the CDR3 DNA reads TGTGCCAGCAGCTTAGATTCGGTCAGGGGACGTGGCTACACCTTC. This translates into CASSLDSVRGRGYTF. This chain uses TRBV7-2 with TRBJ1-2; the D gene is possibly TRBD1 (6 bases). Trimming removed 1 base at V and 7 bases at J, with 16 bases between. Per the germline V gene, CDR1 is SGHTA and CDR2 is FQGNSA. This CDR3 spans 15 amino acids. The variable domain in full, with the rest retrieved from reference TRBV7-2 and TRBJ1-2, is GAGVSQSPSNKVTEKGKDVELRCDPISGHTALYWYRQSLGQGLEFLIYFQGNSAPDKSGLPSDRFSAERTGGSVSTLTIQRTQQEDSAVYLCASSLDSVRGRGYTFGSGTRLTVV.

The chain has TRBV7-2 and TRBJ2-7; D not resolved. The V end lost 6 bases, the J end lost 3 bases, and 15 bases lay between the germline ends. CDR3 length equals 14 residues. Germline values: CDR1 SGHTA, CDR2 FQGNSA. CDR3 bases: TGTGCCAGCAGGAAACCGGGTTCCAGCTACGAGCAGTACTTC. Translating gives CASRKPGSSYEQYF.

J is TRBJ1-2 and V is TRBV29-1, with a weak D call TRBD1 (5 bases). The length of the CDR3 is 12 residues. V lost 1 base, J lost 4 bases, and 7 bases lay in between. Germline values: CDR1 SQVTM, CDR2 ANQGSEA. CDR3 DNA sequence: TGCAGCGTTGAAGGAGGGGTCTATGGCTACACCTTC. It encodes CSVEGGVYGYTF.

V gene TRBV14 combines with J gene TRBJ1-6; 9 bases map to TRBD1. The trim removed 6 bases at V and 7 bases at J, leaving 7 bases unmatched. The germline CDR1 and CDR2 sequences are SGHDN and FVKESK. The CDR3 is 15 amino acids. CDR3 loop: CASSLYGQGNSPLHF. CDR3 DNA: TGTGCCAGCAGTCTTTACGGACAGGGGAATTCACCCCTCCACTTT.

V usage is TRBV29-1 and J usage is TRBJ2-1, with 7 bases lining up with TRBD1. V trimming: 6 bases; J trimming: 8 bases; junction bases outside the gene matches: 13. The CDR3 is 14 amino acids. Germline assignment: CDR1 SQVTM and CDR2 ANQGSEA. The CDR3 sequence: CSVLTGDESHEQFF. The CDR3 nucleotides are TGCAGCGTCCTAACAGGGGACGAATCGCATGAGCAGTTCTTC.

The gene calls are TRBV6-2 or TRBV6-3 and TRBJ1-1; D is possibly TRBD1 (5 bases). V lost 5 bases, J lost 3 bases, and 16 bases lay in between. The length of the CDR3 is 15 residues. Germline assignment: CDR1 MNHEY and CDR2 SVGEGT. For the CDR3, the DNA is TGTGCCAGCAGTCAGGGTAAGGTGAGAGACACTGAAGCTTTCTTT. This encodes CASSQGKVRDTEAFF.